This is a list of T cell receptor beta chains from one sample in a study of OX40 agonist ivuxolimab in advanced cancers. Libraries were prepared by immunoSEQ multiplex PCR; TCRdb keeps only in-frame clonotypes and omits some of them. Of roughly 38,000 clones in the sample, approximately 82% are singletons; the top ten hold 1.9%. This specimen was CD4+ or CD8+ T cells sorted from blood, taken in a trial of the OX40 agonist ivuxolimab. The receptors originated from an adult with an advanced solid tumor such as melanoma, head and neck, liver or kidney cancer. Both conserved end residues are part of each CDR3. D genes are given only for firm matches. A row's size may be missing; if present it is once, few, many or a size class.

V gene	clone size	J gene	D gene	CDR3 protein	CDR3 DNA
TRBV5-1	.	TRBJ2-7	TRBD1	CASRQGGSYEQYF	TGCGCCAGCCGACAGGGGGGCTCCTACGAGCAGTACTTC
TRBV29-1	.	TRBJ1-1	TRBD1	CSVVLVTGGGAFF	TGCAGCGTGGTCTTAGTTACAGGGGGGGGAGCTTTCTTT
TRBV19	.	TRBJ2-1	TRBD2	CASSALAGVYHNEQFF	TGTGCCAGTAGCGCGTTAGCGGGAGTTTACCACAATGAGCAGTTCTTC
TRBV5-6	.	TRBJ2-3	.	CASSLDPVTDTQYF	TGTGCCAGCAGCTTGGACCCAGTCACAGATACGCAGTATTTT
TRBV21-1	.	TRBJ1-2	.	CASDRTGTNYGYTF	TGTGCCAGCGATAGGACAGGGACGAACTATGGCTACACCTTC
TRBV18	few	TRBJ2-2	TRBD1	CASSTYSGTANTGELFF	TGTGCCAGCTCAACATATTCCGGGACAGCGAACACCGGGGAGCTGTTTTTT
TRBV6-9	once	TRBJ2-5	TRBD2	CAPLAGGLKNQETQYF	TGTGCCCCCCTAGCGGGGGGACTGAAAAACCAAGAGACCCAGTACTTC
TRBV9	.	TRBJ2-1	TRBD2	CASSSRLAGVDEQFF	TGTGCCAGCAGCTCCCGACTAGCGGGAGTCGATGAGCAGTTCTTC
TRBV6-6	.	TRBJ2-6	.	CASSAPGANVLTF	TGTGCCAGCAGTGCCCCTGGGGCCAACGTCCTGACTTTC
TRBV9	.	TRBJ1-2	TRBD1	CASSVGDRTIYGYTF	TGTGCCAGCAGCGTAGGGGACAGGACTATCTATGGCTACACCTTC